A single T cell receptor (beta chain) is shown here with its context. No antigen is known for it. The sample comes from a study of human T cells and chemical hapten exposure. Findings and limits, study-wide: Significantly greater numbers of large CDR3 similarity clusters came from expanded TCRs than from controls. Among TCRs, those above 1 in 1000 frequency were unaffected by DPC sensitization.

Germline V lookup: CDR1 MDHEN, CDR2 SYDVKM. Germline trimming cut 5 bases from V and 5 bases from J; bases unmatched to any gene: 5. This CDR3 spans 14 amino acids. Time point given: patch test 1, 2 weeks after DPC sensitization. Treatment reported: therapeutic diphenylcyclopropenone sensitization with weekly scalp DPC. Unique molecular identifiers were linked by the library to individual cDNA molecules. Per the study methods: A per-sample median of about 96,000 TCRs was observed, with counts ranging from roughly 20,000 to 700,000. TCRdb ran MiXCR on the RACE reads and lists one entry per CDR3 protein. V and J calls and clone size were set by TCRdb, not the authors. The table lists under 150,000 distinct CDR3 sequences, about 12% of them singletons.

The sequence was obtained from a woman aged 45 to 65 with alopecia areata. Some clones in this sample may be carry-over from other donors' samples. The chain is built from TRBV28 and TRBJ2-3, with 9 bases aligning to TRBD2. The sample was whole blood, taken in connection with sensitization to the hapten diphenylcyclopropenone (DPC). CDR3 protein: CASSRAGGEDTQYF. DNA for the CDR3: TGTGCCAGCAGTCGAGCGGGGGGAGAAGATACGCAGTATTTT.